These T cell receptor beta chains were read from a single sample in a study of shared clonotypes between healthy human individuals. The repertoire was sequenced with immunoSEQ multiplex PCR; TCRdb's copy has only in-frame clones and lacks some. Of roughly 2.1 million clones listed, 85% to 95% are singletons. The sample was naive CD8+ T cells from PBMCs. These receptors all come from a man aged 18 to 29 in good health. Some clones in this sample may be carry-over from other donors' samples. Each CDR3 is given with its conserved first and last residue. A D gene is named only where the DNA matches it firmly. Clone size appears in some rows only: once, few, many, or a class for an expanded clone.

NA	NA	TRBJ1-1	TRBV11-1	TGTGCCAGCAGCCCGCTCCGGGGAATTAGCACTGAAGCTTTCTTT	CASSPLRGISTEAFF
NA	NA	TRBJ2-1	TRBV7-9	TGTGCCAGCAGCTTAGCTCACTCCTATGACAAGCAGTTCTTC	CASSLAHSYDKQFF
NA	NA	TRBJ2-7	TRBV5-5	TGTGCCAGCAGCTTAATGGGACTCTCCCCCTACGAGCAGTACTTC	CASSLMGLSPYEQYF
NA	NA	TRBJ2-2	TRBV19	TGTGCCAGTAGTATAGATCTTAGGAGGGGATCGGCCGGGGAGCTGTTTTTT	CASSIDLRRGSAGELFF
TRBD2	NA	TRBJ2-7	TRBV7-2	TGTGCCAGCAGCACACGACTAGCGGGCAGCGAGCAGTACTTC	CASSTRLAGSEQYF
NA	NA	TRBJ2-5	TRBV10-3	TGTGCCATCAGTAGACCCGACATGCAGACCCAGTACTTC	CAISRPDMQTQYF
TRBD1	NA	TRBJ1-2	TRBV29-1	TGCAGCGTTGAACAGGGGGCGGGCTACACCTTC	CSVEQGAGYTF
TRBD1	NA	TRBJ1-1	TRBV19	TGTGCCAGTAGGGAGGGGGCGTACCTCATGAACACTGAAGCTTTCTTT	CASREGAYLMNTEAFF
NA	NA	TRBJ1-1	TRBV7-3	TGTGCCAGCAGCTTAAGTGGTGCAGGAAACACTGAAGCTTTCTTT	CASSLSGAGNTEAFF
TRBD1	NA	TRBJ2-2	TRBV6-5	TGTGCCAGCAGTCCCGGGACAGGGGAAACCGGGGAGCTGTTTTTT	CASSPGTGETGELFF
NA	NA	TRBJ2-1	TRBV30	TGTGCCTCGCTGTTCGAGGCGGACTTTTACAATGAGCAGTTCTTC	CASLFEADFYNEQFF
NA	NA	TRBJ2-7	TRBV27	TGTGCCAGCAGCTTCGCCCCCGGGTTCGAGCAGTACTTC	CASSFAPGFEQYF
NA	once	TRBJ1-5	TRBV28	TGTGCCAGCAGTTTATCTTCTCAGGGCCAGCAGCCCCAGCATTTT	CASSLSSQGQQPQHF
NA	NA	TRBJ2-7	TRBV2	TGTGCCAGCCGACCGGGTCTGGGGGCCGACGAGCAGTACTTC	CASRPGLGADEQYF
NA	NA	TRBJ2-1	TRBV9	TGTGCCAGCAGCGAGCTCGAGGGCGGAGAGCAGTTCTTC	CASSELEGGEQFF
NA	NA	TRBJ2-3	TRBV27	TGTGCCAGCAGTCCAGGGACTTCCATCACAGATACGCAGTATTTT	CASSPGTSITDTQYF
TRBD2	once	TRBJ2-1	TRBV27	TGTGCCAGCAGTTTAAGTACTAGCGGGATAGGTGAGCAGTTCTTC	CASSLSTSGIGEQFF
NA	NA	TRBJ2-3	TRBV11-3	TGTGCCAGCAGCCTGACCGACCTACCCACAGATACGCAGTATTTT	CASSLTDLPTDTQYF
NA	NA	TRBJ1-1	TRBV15	TGTGCCACCAGCACCGGGACAAGGTTGAGCACTGAAGCTTTCTTT	CATSTGTRLSTEAFF
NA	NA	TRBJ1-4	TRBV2	TGTGCCAGCAGTGAAGGCAGACTTAATGAAAAACTGTTTTTT	CASSEGRLNEKLFF
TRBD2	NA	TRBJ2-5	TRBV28	TGTGCCAGCCGGAAATTTTGGGGGGGGGTCCAAGAGACCCAGTACTTC	CASRKFWGGVQETQYF
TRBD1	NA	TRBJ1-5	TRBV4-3	TGCGCCAGCAGCCAAGATGCGGGGACAGTCTATAGCAATCAGCCCCAGCATTTT	CASSQDAGTVYSNQPQHF
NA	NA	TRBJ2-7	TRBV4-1	TGCGCCAGCAGCCAAGCGGCAGGATACGAGCAGTACTTC	CASSQAAGYEQYF
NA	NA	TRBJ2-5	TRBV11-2	TGTGCCAGCAGCCTGGGGGAGACCCAGTACTTC	CASSLGETQYF
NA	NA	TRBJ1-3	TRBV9	TGTGCCAGCAGCGATAGGAGCTCTGGAAACACCATATATTTT	CASSDRSSGNTIYF
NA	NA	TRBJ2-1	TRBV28	TGTGCCAGCAGTCTAGGCGAGGGTTACAATGAGCAGTTCTTC	CASSLGEGYNEQFF
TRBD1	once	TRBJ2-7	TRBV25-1	TGTGCCAGCAGTCAAGCTAGGGGACAGGGAATAAACAACGAGCAGTACTTC	CASSQARGQGINNEQYF
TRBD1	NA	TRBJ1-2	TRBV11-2	TGTGCCAGCAGCTTTGGGACAGGGTTTGGCTACACCTTC	CASSFGTGFGYTF
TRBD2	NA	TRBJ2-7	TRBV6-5	TGTGCCAGCAGAGCTTGGGACTATGGGAACGAGCAGTACTTC	CASRAWDYGNEQYF
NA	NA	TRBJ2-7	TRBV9	TGTGCCAGCAGCTCTAACCCGGGCCTAAACTACGAGCAGTACTTC	CASSSNPGLNYEQYF
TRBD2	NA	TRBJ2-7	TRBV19	TGTGCCAGTAGTATCCGCCTAGCGGGTTCCTACGAGCAGTACTTC	CASSIRLAGSYEQYF
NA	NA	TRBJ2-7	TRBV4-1	TGCGCCAGCAGATATCGGGACAAAGCCTACGAGCAGTACTTC	CASRYRDKAYEQYF
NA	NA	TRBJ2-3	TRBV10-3	TGTGCCATCGGGGCGAGGGAAGACACAGATACGCAGTATTTT	CAIGAREDTDTQYF
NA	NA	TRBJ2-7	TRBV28	TGTGCCAGCAGTTTTGGGGGGCCCTTGAGTTACGAGCAGTACTTC	CASSFGGPLSYEQYF
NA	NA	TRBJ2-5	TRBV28	TGTGCCAGCAGTCAATTAGCGGTTTCGGGCGAGACCCAGTACTTC	CASSQLAVSGETQYF
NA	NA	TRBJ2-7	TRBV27	TGTGCCAGCAGTTTGAACCCGAACTCCTACGAGCAGTACTTC	CASSLNPNSYEQYF
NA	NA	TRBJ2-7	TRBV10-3	TGTGCCATCGGGGGCAGTCATTCCTACGAGCAGTACTTC	CAIGGSHSYEQYF
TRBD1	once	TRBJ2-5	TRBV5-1	TGCGCCAGCAGCCCGGACCGAGGGGGCGGTGAGACCCAGTACTTC	CASSPDRGGGETQYF
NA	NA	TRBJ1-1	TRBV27	TGTGCCAGCAGTTTAGGGGCCGTGGGGGGTGCCCCGAGAACTGAAGCTTTCTTT	CASSLGAVGGAPRTEAFF
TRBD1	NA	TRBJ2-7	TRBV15	TGTGCCACCAGCAGAGCCCTGGGGGACAGGGGGCATAGATACGAGCAGTACTTC	CATSRALGDRGHRYEQYF